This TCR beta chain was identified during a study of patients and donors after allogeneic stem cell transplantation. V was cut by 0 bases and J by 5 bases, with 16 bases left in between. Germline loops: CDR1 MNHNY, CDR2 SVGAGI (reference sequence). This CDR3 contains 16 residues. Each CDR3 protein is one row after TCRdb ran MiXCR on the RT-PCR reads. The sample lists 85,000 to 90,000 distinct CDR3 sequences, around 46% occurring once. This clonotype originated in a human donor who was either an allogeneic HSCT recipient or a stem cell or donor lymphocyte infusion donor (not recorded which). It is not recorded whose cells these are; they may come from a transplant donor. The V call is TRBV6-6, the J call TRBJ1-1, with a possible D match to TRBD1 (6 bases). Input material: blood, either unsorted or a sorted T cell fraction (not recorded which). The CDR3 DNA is TGTGCCAGCAGTTACTCGTTTGAACAGGGAAGGACTGAAGCTTTCTTT. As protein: CASSYSFEQGRTEAFF.